Reported below is one TCR beta chain. The length of the CDR3 is 11 residues. Unmatched junction bases numbered 8, after V lost 6 bases and J lost 12 bases. Germline loops: CDR1 SEHNR, CDR2 FQNEAQ (reference sequence). Produced via immunoSEQ multiplex PCR; TCRdb's table is partial and in-frame only. This sample yields about 230,000 clones, of which around nine tenths are seen a single time; about a tenth belongs to the top ten. The data stem from a study of blood T cell repertoires in COVID-19. In the study overall: The United States, Italy and Spain supplied acute and convalescent COVID-19 samples.

Participants came from 20 to 25 US areas, aged about 18 to 89 years. Assignments of participants to cohorts depended upon their own reported clinical history. Each recovered donor of Cohort 3 presented with two negative PCRs, clearance, or symptom resolution. The chain recombines TRBV7-9 with TRBJ2-7; 7 positions match TRBD1. This TCR derives from a man younger than 45 who had recovered from COVID-19. Sequencing used PBMCs or T cells enriched from blood (not recorded which). CDR3 residues: CASSFPGQTYF. DNA for the CDR3: TGTGCCAGCAGTTTCCCGGGACAGACGTACTTC.